This record looks at one T cell receptor beta chain sequence and its context. This specimen comes from a study of blood T cell repertoires in COVID-19. Looking at the study overall: Acute-phase and convalescent COVID-19 samples originated in the United States, Italy and Spain.

Germline V CDR1 and CDR2: LNHDA, SQIVND (reference sequence). Unmatched junction bases numbered 8, after V lost 6 bases and J lost 5 bases. The CDR3 covers 15 residues. Original processing methods: From reference gene primer amplification, estimates of nucleated cell counts were derived. Method: immunoSEQ multiplex PCR; TCRdb's copy keeps in-frame clones and lacks some. V, J and clone size were drawn from that table, and D and trimming were deduced from the DNA. The sample comprises about 200,000 clones, 80% to 85% of which are singletons, and approximately 5.2% rests with the top ten. The sample was peripheral blood. The receptor was derived from a woman aged 70-85 years with COVID-19, enrolled during active disease. This sequence joins TRBV19 and TRBJ2-1; 9 bases align to TRBD1. Here the CDR3 DNA reads TGTGCCAGTAGCAGTCCGGGACAGGGTGACAATGAGCAGTTCTTC. This codes for CASSSPGQGDNEQFF. Looking up the rest from reference TRBV19 and TRBJ2-1 gives the full variable domain: DGGITQSPKYLFRKEGQNVTLSCEQNLNHDAMYWYRQDPGQGLRLIYYSQIVNDFQKGDIAEGYSVSREKKESFPLTVTSAQKNPTAFYLCASSSPGQGDNEQFFGPGTRLTVL.